The source of this TCR beta chain is a study of CXCR3-negative and CXCR3-positive naive CD8 T cells. Study overall: Each library gave roughly 1.5 +/- 0.3 million of 140 million or so TRB reads. Regarding the study as a whole: Hydrophobicity of TRB CDR3s was greater in CXCR3-positive naive cells than in CXCR3-negative naive cells. Naive cells used TRBV-TRBJ genes in much the same way whether CXCR3-negative or CXCR3-positive; memory cells did not. Naive subsets had comparable surface CD5; TCR strength was inferred from TRB CDR3 properties.

Identification of naive CD8+ T cells rested on CD45RO-CCR7+CD27+CD95- status. CDR1 and CDR2 from the germline V gene are SNHLY and FYNNEI. The CDR3 totals 16 residues. On this clonotype itself: Its antigen remains unidentified.

TRB cDNA was prepared as libraries by UMI-labeled 5' RACE. TCRdb re-called the 5' RACE reads; one entry per CDR3 protein, DNA not given. The sample holds under 90,000 distinct CDR3 sequences. Sequencing was performed on naive CXCR3+ CD8+ T cells from blood. Indicated subset: CD45RO-CCR7+CD27+CD95- naive CD8+ T cells expressing CXCR3 (TNR3+). This TCR came from a human donor in good health. Some clones in this sample may be carry-over from other donors' samples. The rearrangement joins TRBV2 to TRBJ2-7; as DNA is missing, the TRBD2 call by TCRdb cannot be tested. The chain's CDR3 is CASSETSSLPYGEQYF.